The clone carrying this T cell receptor beta chain came up once. The data were obtained in a study of blood T cell repertoires in COVID-19. Some clones are missing from TCRdb's copy, which holds only in-frame ones; the method was immunoSEQ multiplex PCR. In the table there are about 140,000 clones, around four fifths of which are singletons. The CDR3 spans 13 residues. V lost 5 bases and J 3 bases, leaving 11 bases between the germline ends. CDR1 and CDR2 (germline): SGDLS, YYNGEE. This rearrangement joins TRBV9 to TRBJ1-2, with no clear D. Sequenced: PBMCs or T cells enriched from blood (not recorded which). The TCR comes from a woman between 45 and 65 years old with acute COVID-19. The CDR3 sequence: CASSAGLDYGYTF. The CDR3 bases are TGTGCCAGCAGTGCGGGATTGGACTATGGCTACACCTTC.